This TCR beta chain was identified in a study of CD8+CD57+ T cells in acquired aplastic anemia. On the study more broadly: Mean DNA quantity obtained from sorted CD4+ and CD8+ cells was 3.2 ug.

Only patients with CD8+CD57+ cell expansion on flow cytometry were chosen for sequencing. Therapy had not been given to patients before blood sampling. Study findings and constraints: Patients and controls were found to share about 31 CD8+ CDR3 sequences. The study found no significant CD8+ Simpson's diversity difference between patients and controls.

As regards this clonotype: The antigen remains unidentified. This could be a read error, since a much larger clone is one nucleotide away.

Germline V gene sequence: CDR1 MNHNS, CDR2 SASEGT. The CDR3 spans 12 residues. The V end lost 4 bases, the J end lost 5 bases, and 8 bases lay between the germline ends. Profiling of TCR beta VDJ combinations and CDR3 sequences used genomic DNA as template. TCRdb re-called the reads through MiXCR, storing one row per CDR3 protein. The sample includes roughly 260,000 distinct CDR3 sequences, around 45% of them seen just once. The material sequenced was sorted CD4+, CD8+, or CD8+CD57+ T cells (not recorded which) from PBMCs. The source of this sequence is a human donor with aplastic anemia. V usage is TRBV6-1 and J usage is TRBJ2-5; the D is unclear. CDR3 loop: CASSGNAETQYF. CDR3 DNA sequence: TGTGCCAGCAGTGGTAATGCGGAGACCCAGTACTTC.